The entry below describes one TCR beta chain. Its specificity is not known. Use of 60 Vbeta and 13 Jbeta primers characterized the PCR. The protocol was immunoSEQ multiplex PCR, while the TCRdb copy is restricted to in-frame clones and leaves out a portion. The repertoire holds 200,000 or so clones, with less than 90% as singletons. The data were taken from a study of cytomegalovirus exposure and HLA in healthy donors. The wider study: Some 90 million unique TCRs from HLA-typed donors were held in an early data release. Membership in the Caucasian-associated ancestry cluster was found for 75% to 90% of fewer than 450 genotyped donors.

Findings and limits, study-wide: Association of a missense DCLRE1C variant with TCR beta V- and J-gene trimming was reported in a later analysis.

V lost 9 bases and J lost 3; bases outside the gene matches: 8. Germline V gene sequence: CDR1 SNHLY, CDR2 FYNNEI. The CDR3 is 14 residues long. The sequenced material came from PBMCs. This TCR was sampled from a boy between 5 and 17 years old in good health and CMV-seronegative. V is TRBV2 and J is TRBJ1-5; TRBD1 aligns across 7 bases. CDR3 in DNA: TGTGCCAGTAAGACGACAGGGAACAATCAGCCCCAGCATTTT. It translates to CASKTTGNNQPQHF.